The entry below gives a single T cell receptor (beta chain) sequence along with its context. Its antigen remains unknown. The sample comes from a study of T cell responses to AZD1222 COVID-19 vaccine. General study results and limits: Females made up more of the donors, who were largely white British, and clonal diversity may have come out too low. No repertoire was sampled before or during the peak T cell response, only after it.

Only in-frame clones appear in the TCRdb table, and some are missing; sequencing was by immunoSEQ multiplex PCR. The sample gives 150,000 to 250,000 clones, roughly 92% of which show up once; approximately 1% is in the top ten. Pooled samples include second doses given at about 4 or 12 weeks. The ends were cut back, 4 bases at V and 2 bases at J, with 12 bases in the middle. This CDR3 has 15 residues. From germline, CDR1 is SEHNR and CDR2 FQNEAQ (reference sequence). The TCR was taken from an adult who received the AZD1222 COVID-19 vaccine. V is TRBV7-9 and J is TRBJ1-5; unclear D gene. The sequences come from peripheral blood, collected 28 days after the second AZD1222 dose. This CDR3 is CASSSGLTGNQPQHF. The CDR3 DNA sequence: TGTGCCAGCAGCTCCGGGCTTACAGGCAATCAGCCCCAGCATTTT.